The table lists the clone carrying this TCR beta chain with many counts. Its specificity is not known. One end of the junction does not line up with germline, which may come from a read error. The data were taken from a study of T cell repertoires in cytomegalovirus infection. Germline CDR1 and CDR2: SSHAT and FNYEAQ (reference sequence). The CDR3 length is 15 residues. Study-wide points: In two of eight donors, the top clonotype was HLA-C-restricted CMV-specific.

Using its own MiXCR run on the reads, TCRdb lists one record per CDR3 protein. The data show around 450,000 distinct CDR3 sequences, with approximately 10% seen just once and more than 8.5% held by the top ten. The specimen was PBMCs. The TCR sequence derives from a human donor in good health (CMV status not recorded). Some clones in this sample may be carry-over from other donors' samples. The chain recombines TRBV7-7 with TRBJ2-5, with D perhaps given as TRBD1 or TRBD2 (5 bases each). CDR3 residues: CASSQEVGTLETQYF. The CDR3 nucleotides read TGTGCTAGCAGCCAGGAGGTCGGGACCTTGGAGACCCAGTACTTC.